The rows below give T cell receptor beta chains drawn from one sample of a study of regulatory T cells in long-lasting Graves disease. TCRdb itself ran the multiplex PCR reads through MiXCR, one entry per CDR3 protein. The table has some 400,000 distinct CDR3 sequences, about 15% seen once. The same sample was also used in a study of T cells in Graves' hyperthyroidism and ophthalmopathy.

The sample in question was peripheral blood mononuclear cells (PBMCs), obtained at new diagnosis, from a patient treated with antithyroid drugs. These receptors were collected from a woman in her twenties or thirties with Graves disease. The CDR3 runs from the conserved cysteine through the conserved F or W. D genes are given only for firm matches. Rows give clone size only sometimes, using once, few, many, or a class for an expanded clone.

V gene	D gene	J gene	clone size	CDR3 protein
TRBV12-3/TRBV12-4	NA	TRBJ1-1	many	CASSLGGSAEAFF
TRBV6-2/TRBV6-3	TRBD2	TRBJ2-1	many	CASRNTVGLAGNKQFF
TRBV12-3/TRBV12-4	NA	TRBJ2-1	once	CASSDSSAPDEQFF
TRBV4-1	NA	TRBJ2-7	once	CASSQHTGGSYEQYF
TRBV20-1	TRBD1	TRBJ2-1	many	CRGQEGHEQFF
TRBV25-1	TRBD2	TRBJ2-3	few	CASSDWGTRVSDTQYF
TRBV12-3/TRBV12-4	NA	TRBJ2-5	NA	CASSFTEATQETQYF
TRBV2	NA	TRBJ2-3	many	CASSDGVQDTQYF
TRBV4-1	TRBD2	TRBJ2-2	NA	CASSPTGLAGAGELFF
TRBV6-1	TRBD1	TRBJ2-7	many	CASSRTGGTYEQYF
TRBV18	NA	TRBJ1-1	NA	CASSPRGYRDTEAFF
TRBV29-1	NA	TRBJ1-2	NA	CSVDSRANYGYTF
TRBV4-1	TRBD1	TRBJ1-3	few	CASRQPGQGLGNTIYF
TRBV7-2	TRBD2	TRBJ2-1	few	CASSPRLAGVSPYNEQFF
TRBV6-2/TRBV6-3	NA	TRBJ2-6	NA	CASNDYRVKANVLTF
TRBV12-3/TRBV12-4	NA	TRBJ2-7	many	CASSFGTRVDEQYF
TRBV5-1	NA	TRBJ1-2	few	CASTADSDYGYTF
TRBV18	NA	TRBJ1-2	many	CASSPDKNYGYTF
TRBV29-1	NA	TRBJ2-5	NA	CSAVRDGNQETQYF
TRBV7-3	NA	TRBJ2-1	many	CASGNPSSYNEQFF
TRBV28	TRBD1	TRBJ2-7	many	CASSIGQGLRILYEQYF
TRBV6-2/TRBV6-3	NA	TRBJ2-5	few	CATLGDRGSWETQYF
TRBV3-1	TRBD2	TRBJ2-7	many	CASSQLGLAYEQYF
TRBV19	NA	TRBJ1-5	few	CASRILGQPQHF
TRBV7-3	NA	TRBJ1-1	NA	CASRINENTEAFF
TRBV11-2	NA	TRBJ2-1	many	CASSLATLRPANEQFF
TRBV19	NA	TRBJ2-1	few	CASSIGGNYNEQFF
TRBV5-1	TRBD1	TRBJ1-1	many	CASSSRIRTGGLNTEAFF
TRBV30	TRBD2	TRBJ2-3	many	CAWSRGLAGSGTDTQYF
TRBV5-1	NA	TRBJ2-1	many	CASSSDSRINEQFF
TRBV27	NA	TRBJ2-1	many	CASSFPNKYNEQFF
TRBV29-1	NA	TRBJ2-1	NA	CSVDSSTYNEQFF
TRBV7-9	NA	TRBJ2-1	many	CASSLGTGLPFF
TRBV28	TRBD1	TRBJ1-4	many	CASSFWDRENEKLFF
TRBV7-3	NA	TRBJ2-7	many	CASNNVRGRGSYEQYF
TRBV9	TRBD2	TRBJ2-1	few	CASSVGSGSSYNEQFF
TRBV12-3/TRBV12-4	NA	TRBJ2-4	many	CASSPWGGGVWYIQYF
TRBV12-3/TRBV12-4	NA	TRBJ1-5	NA	CASSSGSGPQHF
TRBV9	TRBD2	TRBJ2-1	NA	CASSVVWGGPYNEQFF